This T cell receptor (beta chain) stems from a study of shared T cell receptors in the human thymus. This CDR3 region has 15 residues. The V end lost 1 base, the J end lost 2 bases, and 12 bases lay between the germline ends. The germline V gene encodes CDR1 SGHAT and CDR2 FQNNGV. Libraries were prepared by immunoSEQ multiplex PCR; TCRdb keeps only in-frame clonotypes and omits some of them. The repertoire holds hundreds of thousands of clones, with roughly 86% as singletons. These sequences were also reported in another study, on human thymus T cells. Per that paper: Thymic and blood repertoires appeared to carry a bias in their V and J gene usage.

The sequenced sample was thymocytes. The rearrangement joins TRBV11-2 to TRBJ2-7; TRBD1 is a possible D gene (5 bases). The TCR comes from a boy in the first two years of life with a congenital heart defect. DNA of the CDR3: TGTGCCAGCAGCTTAGTACAGGATGGGACCTACGAGCAGTACTTC. This codes for CASSLVQDGTYEQYF.